This T cell receptor (beta chain) was identified in a study of blood T cell repertoires in COVID-19. In the study overall: Collection of acute and convalescent COVID-19 samples took place in the United States, Italy and Spain. Sources were T cells, B-cell-depleted T cells, or PBMCs; the material itself was cDNA or gDNA.

Concerning this clone itself: Other DNA variants within this sample encode the same CDR3.

In the original workflow: Amplification of reference gene primers provided the estimated nucleated cell counts. Sequencing used immunoSEQ multiplex PCR; TCRdb keeps in-frame clones, though not all of them. V, J and clone size are taken as reported in that table, and D and trimming were inferred from the DNA itself. The sample lists about 300,000 clones, approximately 88% occurring once. V shed 2 bases, J shed 4 bases, and the junction held 3 bases outside the gene matches. There are 14 residues in the CDR3. Per germline, CDR1 MNHEY and CDR2 SVGAGI. The sequencing input was peripheral blood. The clonotype comes from a man aged 18-30 years who had recovered from COVID-19. V and J are TRBV6-5 and TRBJ2-7; 9 nucleotides match TRBD1. The CDR3 here is CASSYRDRVYEQYF. In DNA form, the CDR3 reads TGTGCCAGCAGTTACCGGGACAGGGTTTACGAGCAGTACTTC.